A selection of T cell receptor beta chains follows, all from one sample in a study of T cell changes during pregnancy in multiple sclerosis. This table comes from immunoSEQ multiplex PCR, and its TCRdb copy is limited to in-frame clones, with some not included. The sample consists of under 65,000 clones, 92% of them appearing once. Material: CD4+ T cells from peripheral blood mononuclear cells, obtained after pregnancy. These TCRs come from a female donor with multiple sclerosis, enrolled in a pregnancy study. The CDR3 runs from the conserved cysteine through the conserved F or W.

>TRBJ1-6|TRBV7-9
CASSLASPLGQYHSPLHF
>TRBJ1-5|TRBV12-5
CASGLGQGPGQPQHF
>TRBJ2-1|TRBV6-6
CASSQGDKITANEQFF
>TRBJ2-5|TRBV19
CASRPGRGVRGETQYF
>TRBJ1-2|TRBV7-2
CASSPNPGGYTF
>TRBJ2-5|TRBV5-4
CASSLAGQGGETQYF
>TRBJ2-5|TRBV11-2
CASRSGGKLQYF
>TRBJ2-5|TRBV5-3
CARSPPRGETQYF
>TRBJ2-3|TRBV7-2
CASSDTGTDTQYF
>TRBJ1-2|TRBV4-3
CASSRAGSYGYTF
>TRBJ1-1|TRBV7-2
CASGQGPDTEAFF
>TRBJ1-5|TRBV7-7
CASSLLQGQPQHF
>TRBJ2-6|TRBV11-2
CASSLMGQISGANVLTF
>TRBJ2-1|TRBV18
CASSAGTGPVF
>TRBJ1-2|TRBV29-1
CSVEIGTGGYGYTF
>TRBJ2-7|TRBV4-1
CASSPGTGTFYEQYF